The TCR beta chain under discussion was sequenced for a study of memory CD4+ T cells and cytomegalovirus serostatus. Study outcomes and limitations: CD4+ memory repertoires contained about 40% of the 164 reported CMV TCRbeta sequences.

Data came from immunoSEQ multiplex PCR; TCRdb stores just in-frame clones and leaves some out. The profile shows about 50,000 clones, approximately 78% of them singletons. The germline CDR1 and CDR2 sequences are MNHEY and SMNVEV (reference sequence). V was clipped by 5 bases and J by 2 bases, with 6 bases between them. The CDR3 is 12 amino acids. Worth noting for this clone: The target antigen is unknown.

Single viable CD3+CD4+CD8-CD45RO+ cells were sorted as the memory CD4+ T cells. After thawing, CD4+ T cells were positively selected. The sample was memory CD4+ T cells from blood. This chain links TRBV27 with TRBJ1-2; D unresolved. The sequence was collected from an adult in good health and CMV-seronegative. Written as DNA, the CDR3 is TGTGCCAGCAGTACTCCCAACTATGGCTACACCTTC. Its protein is CASSTPNYGYTF.